This entry features one TCR beta chain sequence. Its antigen is still unknown. No base quality values were provided; no much bigger clone lies one nucleotide off. V is reduced by 4 bases and J by 7 bases, leaving a spacing of 26 bases between them. CDR1 SEHNR and CDR2 FQNEAQ were looked up in the germline V gene (reference sequence). From its cysteine to its phenylalanine, the CDR3 spans 18 amino acids. Here the CDR3 DNA is all that survives: 54 bases in frame from base 1. Participants in the prospective study were enrolled through a virtual design, were aged about 18 to 100 years, and lived in fewer than 30 United States geographic areas. Cohort assignment in the prospective study relied on participant-reported clinical history from a screening survey and a study questionnaire. Recovered participants in ImmuneRACE Cohort 3 were defined by two consecutive negative NP/OP PCR tests, clearance by a healthcare professional, or resolution of symptoms. Mobile phlebotomists in the prospective study collected whole blood, serum and a nasopharyngeal or oropharyngeal swab from every participant. Prospective study participants could optionally give additional blood draws and questionnaires over an approximately 2-month period. Prospective study blood samples were shipped either frozen or at room temperature before DNA extraction.

The source of the sample is a study of blood T cell repertoires in COVID-19 (TCRdb year 2020). Describing the broader study: The collaborator samples originated in the United States, Italy and Spain and spanned the acute and convalescent phases of COVID-19. The material from the prospective study consisted of cDNA or gDNA derived from T cells, B-cell-depleted T cells, or PBMCs. The dataset comprised deeply sampled blood TCRbeta repertoires from subjects exposed to, actively infected with, or recovered from COVID-19. The repertoires were released in a freely available public database meant as a resource for research on the immune response to SARS-CoV-2. Samples came from the ongoing ImmuneRACE study (first 160 participants) plus 1,254 subjects from 6 global collaborators. Nearly every sample came with metadata listing a de-identified subject ID, COVID-19 status, age in years and sex. Where available, HLA class I and class II types were taken from metadata supplied by the sample provider and were not determined by assay-based typing. Broader findings and caveats from the paper: The amount of clinical and demographic metadata varied by source and participant and was provided uncurated.

TCRbeta CDR3 regions were amplified from genomic DNA using the immunoSEQ Assay, a bias-controlled multiplex PCR. The study's processing was this. Within the assay, amplification of reference gene primers was used to estimate how many nucleated cells each sample contained. Sequence reads were collapsed and filtered to measure the absolute abundance of every unique TCRbeta CDR3 rearrangement. For each sample, productive Simpson clonality was calculated by taking the square root of Simpson's diversity index across productive rearrangements. As stored in TCRdb, this immuneACCESS dataset retains in-frame rearrangements with V and J assigned. A fraction of the clones does not appear; measured against another copy, unresolved V genes explain less than half of the discrepancy, and the remainder lacks a known reason. V, J and clone size are taken as reported in that table, and D and trimming were inferred from the DNA itself. For this sample the table gives some 350,000 clones, of which more than 80% were detected only once. More than 0.8% of the sample is in the top ten clones.

This chain joins TRBV7-9 to TRBJ2-1; the D gene is possibly TRBD1, with 8 bases matching. The receptor comes from a man younger than 35 who had recovered from COVID-19. The sequencing sample was made of PBMCs or T cells enriched from blood (not recorded which). CDR3 protein: CASSSLREDRAGGNEQFF. The DNA reads TGTGCCAGCAGCTCCTTACGAGAGGACAGGGCCGGGGGGAATGAGCAGTTCTTC.